The rows below give T cell receptor beta chains drawn from one sample of a study of blood T cell repertoires in COVID-19. Libraries were prepared by immunoSEQ multiplex PCR; TCRdb keeps only in-frame clonotypes and omits some of them. Of about 200,000 clones in the sample, around nine tenths were seen once. Sequencing was carried out using peripheral blood. These receptors came from a man aged 18 to 29 with active or convalescent COVID-19. Each CDR3 is given with its conserved first and last residue. D genes are given only for firm matches. Clone size is given for some rows only: seen once, a few or many times, or a class if the clone is expanded.

>TRBV9|-|TRBJ2-2|-
TGTGCCAGCAGCAAAACCGGGACACAAAACACCGGGGAGCTGTTTTTT
CASSKTGTQNTGELFF
>TRBV14|-|TRBJ1-1|-
TGTGCCAGCAGCCAAGGGCTCCGGAGGGAGGCTTTCTTT
CASSQGLRREAFF
>TRBV3-1/TRBV3-2|few|TRBJ1-1|-
TGTGCCAGCAGCCAAGAACGGGTGAACACTGAAGCTTTCTTT
CASSQERVNTEAFF
>TRBV10-3|-|TRBJ2-1|TRBD2
TGTGCCATCAGTCCCAATTTAGCTAGCGGGGAACCCTATTCCTACAATGAGCAGTTCTTC
CAISPNLASGEPYSYNEQFF
>TRBV7-2|-|TRBJ2-2|TRBD2
TGTGCCAGCAGCTTATTTCTCCTAGCGGCCACCGGGGAGCTGTTTTTT
CASSLFLLAATGELFF
>TRBV6-2/TRBV6-3|-|TRBJ1-1|TRBD1
TGTGCCAGCAGTATCAGGGGGACTGAAGCTTTCTTT
CASSIRGTEAFF
>TRBV7-2|-|TRBJ2-7|-
TGTGCCAGCAGCTTAGAGGTCAGCGAAGCCTACGAGCAGTACTTC
CASSLEVSEAYEQYF
>TRBV7-8|-|TRBJ2-1|-
TGTGCCAGCAGCTTAGCTAATACTAGGAACTACAATGAGCAGTTCTTC
CASSLANTRNYNEQFF
>TRBV2|once|TRBJ1-6|-
TGTGCCAGCAGTGAACAGGCACAGATGGAAGTTTCACCCCTCCACTTT
CASSEQAQMEVSPLHF
>TRBV7-2|-|TRBJ1-2|TRBD1
TGTGCCAGCAGCTATGACAGGGGGCAGGACTATGGCTACACCTTC
CASSYDRGQDYGYTF
>TRBV19|-|TRBJ1-3|-
TGTGCCAGTAGTATTGACGGGGTCCGAGTGGGCACCATATATTTT
CASSIDGVRVGTIYF
>TRBV6-6|-|TRBJ2-7|TRBD2
TGTGCCAGCAGTCCGACTAGCGATTCCCCCAGGGGGCAGTACTTC
CASSPTSDSPRGQYF
>TRBV5-1|once|TRBJ2-3|TRBD2
TGCGCCAGCAGCTCGGGACTAGCGGGGGGGCCAGATACGCAGTATTTT
CASSSGLAGGPDTQYF